Below, 9 T cell receptor beta chains from the same sample are listed, as sequenced in a study of blood T cell repertoires in COVID-19. Some clones are missing from TCRdb's copy, which holds only in-frame ones; the method was immunoSEQ multiplex PCR. The sample shows 300,000 to 450,000 clones, roughly 86% of them seen only once. The sequenced sample was PBMCs or T cells enriched from blood (not recorded which). The source of these receptors is a middle-aged man in a cohort exposed to, infected with or recovered from COVID-19 (not recorded which).

This rearrangement joins TRBV28 to TRBJ1-6; TRBD1 matches 7 bases. Germline CDR1 MDHEN, CDR2 SYDVKM. This CDR3 has 15 residues. The ends lost 7 bases at V and 7 bases at J; junction bases unmatched: 10. The chain's CDR3 is CASIGGGATNSPLHF. The CDR3 nucleotides are TGTGCCAGCATCGGAGGGGGCGCGACGAATTCACCCCTCCACTTT.

This clone has just one count. The genes are TRBV27 and TRBJ2-1; 11 positions match TRBD2. V lost 5 bases, J lost 0 bases, and 6 bases stayed unmatched. The CDR3 runs 17 residues. Germline CDR1 is MNHEY and CDR2 is SMNVEV (reference sequence). DNA of the CDR3: TGTGCCAGCAGTCCCGGACTAGCGGGTCCCTCCTACAATGAGCAGTTCTTC. This sequence encodes CASSPGLAGPSYNEQFF.

This rearrangement joins TRBV7-2 to TRBJ2-1, with 7 bases matching TRBD2. V dropped 6 bases and J dropped 6; count of bases not matched to a gene: 14. CDR3 size: 16 residues. In germline, CDR1 is SGHTA, CDR2 FQGNSA. CDR3 in amino acids: CASRGGVAGLGNEQFF. The CDR3 DNA reads as TGTGCCAGCAGGGGGGGTGTAGCGGGTCTCGGCAATGAGCAGTTCTTC. The variable domain in full, completed from reference TRBV7-2 and TRBJ2-1, reads GAGVSQSPSNKVTEKGKDVELRCDPISGHTALYWYRQSLGQGLEFLIYFQGNSAPDKSGLPSDRFSAERTGGSVSTLTIQRTQQEDSAVYLCASRGGVAGLGNEQFFGPGTRLTVL.

The gene calls are TRBV2 and TRBJ1-2, with TRBD1 matching 11 bases. CDR3 size: 14 residues. CDR1 SNHLY and CDR2 FYNNEI come from the germline V gene. Trimming took 11 bases from V and 7 from J; bases not matched to a gene: 12. This chain's CDR3 is CASVSFGQGAGYTF. The DNA for the CDR3 is TGTGCCTCCGTTTCTTTCGGACAGGGGGCTGGCTACACCTTC.

This chain links TRBV28 with TRBJ1-2; TRBD1 agrees at 7 bases. This CDR3 contains 14 residues. Germline CDR1 MDHEN, CDR2 SYDVKM. The V gene end was trimmed by 6 bases and the J gene end by 4 bases; junction bases not matched to a gene: 8. This CDR3 is CASRITGAPYGYTF. Written as DNA, the CDR3 is TGTGCCAGCAGGATAACAGGGGCACCCTATGGCTACACCTTC.

This sequence joins TRBV5-1 and TRBJ2-5; TRBD1 aligns across 8 bases. V gave up 0 bases and J gave up 2 bases; unmatched junction bases: 3. The V gene's germline CDR1 is SGHRS and CDR2 YFSETQ. CDR3 length equals 15 residues. The CDR3 nucleotides read TGCGCCAGCAGCTTGGACAGGGGGGCGCAAGAGACCCAGTACTTC. The encoded protein is CASSLDRGAQETQYF.

This chain joins TRBV9 and TRBJ2-7, with 10 bases lining up with TRBD2. V shed 4 bases, J shed 1 base, and the junction held 5 bases outside the gene matches. CDR3 size: 15 residues. Germline assignment: CDR1 SGDLS and CDR2 YYNGEE. CDR3 loop: CASSLGTSVSYEQYF. The CDR3 region has the DNA TGTGCCAGCAGCCTAGGGACTAGCGTATCCTACGAGCAGTACTTC.

This clone was seen only once. A junction boundary mismatches the germline segment, possibly from a read error. Other nucleotide sequences in the sample specify the same CDR3. This chain joins TRBV9 and TRBJ2-7; D call uncertain. The germline gives CDR1 SGDLS, CDR2 YYNGEE. The CDR3 sequence is 13 residues long. In DNA form, the CDR3 reads TGCGCCAGCAGCCAAGACACTCCCTACGAGCAGTACTTC. Amino acids: CASSQDTPYEQYF.

V gene TRBV15 combines with J gene TRBJ2-7; TRBD2 agrees at 8 bases. Germline trimming cut 0 bases from V and 6 bases from J; bases unmatched to any gene: 7. The CDR3 length is 15 residues. Germline lookup yields CDR1 LNHNV and CDR2 YYDKDF (reference sequence). CDR3 DNA sequence: TGTGCCACCAGCAGAGAAGCGGGAGCAGCCTCCGAGCAGTACTTC. Protein: CATSREAGAASEQYF.